This TCR beta chain was sequenced during a study of T cells expressing NK-cell markers. Germline V lookup: CDR1 SEHNR, CDR2 FQNEAQ (reference sequence). The CDR3 covers 16 residues. TCRdb reprocessed the 5' RACE reads and keeps a single row for each CDR3 protein, giving no DNA. In all, the sample yields 350,000 to 400,000 distinct CDR3 sequences. The clonotype comes from a woman between 45 and 65 years old in good health. Sequencing input: blood T cells: a sorted CD56 or NKG2C T cell subset, CD4+ or CD8+ T cells, or bulk PBMC T cells (not recorded which). V is TRBV7-9 and J is TRBJ2-1; TCRdb's assignment of TRBD1 cannot be checked, as there is no DNA. The CDR3: CASSLPTGGNYNEQFF.